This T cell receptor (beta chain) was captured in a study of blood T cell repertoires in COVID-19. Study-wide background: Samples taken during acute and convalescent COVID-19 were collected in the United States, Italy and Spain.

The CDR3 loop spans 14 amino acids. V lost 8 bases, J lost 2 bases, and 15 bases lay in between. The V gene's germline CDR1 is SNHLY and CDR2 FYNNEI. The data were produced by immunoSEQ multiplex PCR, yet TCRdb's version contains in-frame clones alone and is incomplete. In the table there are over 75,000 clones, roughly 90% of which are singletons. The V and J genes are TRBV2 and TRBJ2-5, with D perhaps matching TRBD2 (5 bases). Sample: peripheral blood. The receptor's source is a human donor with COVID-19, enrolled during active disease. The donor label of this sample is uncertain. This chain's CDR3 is CASGPGIYQETQYF. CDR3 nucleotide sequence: TGTGCCAGCGGGCCGGGGATATATCAAGAGACCCAGTACTTC.